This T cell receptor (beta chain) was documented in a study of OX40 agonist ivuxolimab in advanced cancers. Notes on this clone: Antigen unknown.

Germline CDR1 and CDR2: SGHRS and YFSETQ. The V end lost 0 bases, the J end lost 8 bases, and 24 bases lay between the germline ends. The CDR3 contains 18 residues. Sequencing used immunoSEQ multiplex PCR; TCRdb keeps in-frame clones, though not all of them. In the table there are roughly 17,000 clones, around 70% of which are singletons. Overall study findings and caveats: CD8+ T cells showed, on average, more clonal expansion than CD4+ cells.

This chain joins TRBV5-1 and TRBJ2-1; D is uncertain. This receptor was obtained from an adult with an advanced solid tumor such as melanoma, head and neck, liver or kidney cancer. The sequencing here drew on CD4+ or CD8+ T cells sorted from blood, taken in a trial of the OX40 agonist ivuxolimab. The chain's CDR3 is CASSLDWQSVELTDEQFF. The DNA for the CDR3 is TGCGCCAGCAGCTTGGATTGGCAGTCGGTGGAATTAACGGATGAGCAGTTCTTC.